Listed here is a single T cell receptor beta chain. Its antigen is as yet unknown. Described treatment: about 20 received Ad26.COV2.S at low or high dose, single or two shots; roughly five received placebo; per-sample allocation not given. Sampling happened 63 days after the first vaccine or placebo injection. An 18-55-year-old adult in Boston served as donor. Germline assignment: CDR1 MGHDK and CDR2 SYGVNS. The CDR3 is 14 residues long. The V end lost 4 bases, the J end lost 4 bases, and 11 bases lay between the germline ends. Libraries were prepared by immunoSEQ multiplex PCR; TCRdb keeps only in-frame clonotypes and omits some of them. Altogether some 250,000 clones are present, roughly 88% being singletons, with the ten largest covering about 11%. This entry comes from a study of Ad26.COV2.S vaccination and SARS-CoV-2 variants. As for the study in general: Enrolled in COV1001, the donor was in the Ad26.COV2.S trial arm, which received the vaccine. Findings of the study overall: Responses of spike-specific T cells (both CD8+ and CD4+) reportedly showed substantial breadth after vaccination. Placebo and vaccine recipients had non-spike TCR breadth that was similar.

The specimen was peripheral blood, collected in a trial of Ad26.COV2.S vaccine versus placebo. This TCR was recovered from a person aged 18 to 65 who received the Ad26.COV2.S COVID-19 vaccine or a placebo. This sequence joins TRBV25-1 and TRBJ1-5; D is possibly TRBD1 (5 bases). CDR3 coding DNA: TGTGCCAGCAGTGTCACAGGAGGAAATCAGCCCCAGCATTTT. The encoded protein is CASSVTGGNQPQHF.